Each of the 30 T cell receptor beta chains below was sequenced from the same sample in a study of cytomegalovirus exposure and HLA in healthy donors. 13 Jbeta primers and 60 Vbeta primers were used for the PCR. The data were produced by immunoSEQ multiplex PCR, yet TCRdb's version contains in-frame clones alone and is incomplete. The data contain 150,000 to 200,000 clones, about 80% of them singletons. Sample: PBMCs. The source is a man aged 25 to 40 in good health and CMV-seronegative.

The chain links TRBV19 to TRBJ2-3, with 10 bases that match TRBD1. CDR3 size: 16 residues. CDR1 is LNHDA and CDR2 is SQIVND in the germline V gene (reference sequence). Trimming took 5 bases from V and 4 from J; bases not matched to a gene: 9. DNA for the CDR3: TGTGCCAGTAGTTCCTCGACAGGGGGCATCGCAGATACGCAGTATTTT. It is translated as CASSSSTGGIADTQYF. The whole variable domain, filled in from reference TRBV19 and TRBJ2-3, reads DGGITQSPKYLFRKEGQNVTLSCEQNLNHDAMYWYRQDPGQGLRLIYYSQIVNDFQKGDIAEGYSVSREKKESFPLTVTSAQKNPTAFYLCASSSSTGGIADTQYFGPGTRLTVL.

The chain has TRBV6-1 and TRBJ2-2, with D maybe TRBD1 (6 bases). V lost 2 bases to trimming and J lost 4 bases, with 11 bases between them. The CDR3 totals 15 residues. The V gene's germline CDR1 is MNHNS and CDR2 SASEGT. For the CDR3, the DNA is TGTGCCAGCAGTGAATACAGGGATGGCACCGGGGAGCTGTTTTTT. It is translated as CASSEYRDGTGELFF.

This sequence joins TRBV6-5 and TRBJ1-2, with D perhaps TRBD1 (5 bases). The CDR3 loop spans 13 amino acids. Trimming stripped 6 bases from V and 12 bases from J, with 20 bases between. Germline-derived CDR1 and CDR2 are MNHEY and SVGAGI. The DNA of the CDR3 is TGTGCCAGCAGCTCAGTTACTAAAGGGGCCCACACCTTC. It specifies CASSSVTKGAHTF.

The chain combines TRBV30 with TRBJ2-3, with a possible D match to TRBD2 (5 bases). Germline values: CDR1 GTSNPN, CDR2 SVGIG (reference sequence). The CDR3 is 11 amino acids. This CDR3 reads CAKGVGDTQYF. In DNA, the CDR3 is TGTGCAAAGGGAGTTGGAGATACGCAGTATTTT. The variable domain in full, completed from reference TRBV30 and TRBJ2-3, reads SQTIHQWPATLVQPVGSPLSLECTVEGTSNPNLYWYRQAAGRGLQLLFYSVGIGQISSEVPQNLSASRPQDRQFILSSKKLLLSDSGFYLCAKGVGDTQYFGPGTRLTVL.

This clone has only a few counts. The genes are TRBV5-8 and TRBJ2-2; TRBD2 agrees at 8 bases. The CDR3 covers 16 residues. V lost 4 bases, J lost 0 bases, and 5 bases stayed unmatched. Germline V gives CDR1 SGHTS, CDR2 YDEGEE. Here the CDR3 reads CASSQTSVANTGELFF. The CDR3 DNA reads TGTGCCAGCAGCCAGACTAGCGTAGCGAACACCGGGGAGCTGTTTTTT.

The rearrangement links TRBV5-6 to TRBJ1-4; no definite D call. V was trimmed by 0 bases and J by 3 bases, leaving 15 bases between them. Germline V gene lookup returns CDR1 SGHDT and CDR2 YYEEEE. This CDR3 has 17 amino acids. DNA for the CDR3: TGTGCCAGCAGCTTGGCCATTGGGAGTCGGGCTAATGAAAAACTGTTTTTT. Amino acids: CASSLAIGSRANEKLFF. The full variable domain, in which reference TRBV5-6 and TRBJ1-4 provide the parts outside the CDR3, is DAGVTQSPTHLIKTRGQQVTLRCSPKSGHDTVSWYQQALGQGPQFIFQYYEEEERQRGNFPDRFSGHQFPNYSSELNVNALLLGDSALYLCASSLAIGSRANEKLFFGSGTQLSVL.

V is TRBV10-3 and J is TRBJ1-3, with D possibly matching TRBD1 (5 bases). CDR1 ENHRY and CDR2 SYGVKD come from the germline V gene. The V end was cut by 6 bases, the J end by 0 bases, with 9 bases between. CDR3 length equals 14 residues. As DNA, the CDR3 is TGTGCCATCAGCCAGGGTCTCTCTGGAAACACCATATATTTT. Translating it yields CAISQGLSGNTIYF.

V gene TRBV7-9 combines with J gene TRBJ2-3, with 9 bases identical to TRBD2. Germline CDR1 and CDR2: SEHNR and FQNEAQ (reference sequence). The CDR3 runs 16 residues. The V segment lost 5 bases and the J segment 0 bases; nucleotides outside the gene matches: 6. The CDR3 DNA reads TGTGCCAGCAGCCCTACTAGCGGGCGTAGCACAGATACGCAGTATTTT. It codes for CASSPTSGRSTDTQYF.

This chain links TRBV18 with TRBJ2-7; 12 bases map to TRBD2. Germline V lookup: CDR1 KGHSH, CDR2 LQKENI. V shed 3 bases, J shed 3 bases, and the junction held 3 bases outside the gene matches. The CDR3 runs to 15 residues. CDR3 sequence reads: CASSPTSGSRYEQYF. CDR3 in DNA: TGTGCCAGCTCACCGACTAGCGGGAGCCGCTACGAGCAGTACTTC.

This clone was found a few times. The gene calls are TRBV7-7 and TRBJ1-5; 8 nucleotides line up with TRBD1. CDR1 SSHAT and CDR2 FNYEAQ come from the germline V gene (reference sequence). CDR3 length: 19 residues. The J segment lost 0 bases and the V segment lost 5 bases, leaving 15 bases of the junction unmatched. The CDR3 nucleotides are TGTGCCAGCAGCCCCACCTCCGACAGGGGCCCGTATAGCAATCAGCCCCAGCATTTT. Translating gives CASSPTSDRGPYSNQPQHF.

The J gene is TRBJ2-1, the V gene TRBV7-9; TRBD2 agrees at 8 bases. Germline V gene lookup returns CDR1 SEHNR and CDR2 FQNEAQ (reference sequence). The CDR3 sequence is 15 residues long. J gave up 4 bases and V 5 bases, and 7 bases lay outside the gene matches. CDR3 sequence (DNA): TGTGCCAGCAGCCCAGCAGCGGGGGCTTACAATGAGCAGTTCTTC. Amino acid sequence: CASSPAAGAYNEQFF.

This clone was found a few times. The sample contains more than one DNA sequence encoding this CDR3. CDR3 protein: CASSFRGLNQPQHF. The DNA for the CDR3 is TGTGCCAGCAGTTTCAGGGGGCTGAATCAGCCCCAGCATTTT. The V gene is TRBV27, the J gene TRBJ1-5, with 8 bases lining up with TRBD1. Germline loops: CDR1 MNHEY, CDR2 SMNVEV (reference sequence). The V gene end was trimmed by 3 bases and the J gene end by 4 bases; junction bases not matched to a gene: 2. This CDR3 comprises 14 residues.

This chain joins TRBV30 and TRBJ1-1, with a tentative D call TRBD1 (6 bases). The germline V and J ends were trimmed by 3 bases and 6 bases, with 14 bases remaining between them. Germline assignment: CDR1 GTSNPN and CDR2 SVGIG (reference sequence). This CDR3 is 13 amino acids long. CDR3 region: CAWRRTSGAEAFF. CDR3 coding DNA: TGTGCCTGGAGGAGGACTTCAGGGGCTGAAGCTTTCTTT.

V is TRBV4-3 and J is TRBJ2-7; 10 nucleotides agree with TRBD1. The V segment lost 1 base and the J segment 6 bases; nucleotides outside the gene matches: 6. Germline CDR1 is LGHNA and CDR2 is YSLEER. The CDR3 runs to 15 residues. CDR3 protein: CASSQVPGTGAEQYF. CDR3 DNA: TGCGCCAGCAGCCAAGTACCCGGGACAGGGGCCGAGCAGTACTTC.

The sample holds a few counts of this clone. The chain combines TRBV9 with TRBJ1-2; maybe TRBD1 (6 bases). Germline V CDR1 and CDR2: SGDLS, YYNGEE. The CDR3 has 16 residues. V was cut by 3 bases and J by 1 base, with 16 bases left in between. The CDR3 bases are TGTGCCAGCAGCGCCCCGAGGGGGTCCCATAACTATGGCTACACCTTC. This encodes CASSAPRGSHNYGYTF. The variable domain in full, completed from reference TRBV9 and TRBJ1-2, reads DSGVTQTPKHLITATGQRVTLRCSPRSGDLSVYWYQQSLDQGLQFLIQYYNGEERAKGNILERFSAQQFPDLHSELNLSSLELGDSALYFCASSAPRGSHNYGYTFGSGTRLTVV.

V usage is TRBV2 and J usage is TRBJ1-1; no reliable D call. Germline CDR1 and CDR2: SNHLY and FYNNEI. This CDR3 contains 14 residues. Deletions cut 7 bases from V and 1 base from J, with 13 bases between. The CDR3 bases are TGTGCCAGCACGAAGATAGTATCGAACACTGAAGCTTTCTTT. It yields the protein CASTKIVSNTEAFF.

The chain combines TRBV6-1 with TRBJ1-5; D gene ambiguous. V was cut by 2 bases and J by 2 bases, with 16 bases left in between. Germline V CDR1 and CDR2: MNHNS, SASEGT. The CDR3 runs to 17 residues. In nucleotides, the CDR3 is TGTGCCAGCAGTGAATATAGACAAGCGGTGGGCAATCAGCCCCAGCATTTT. Protein sequence: CASSEYRQAVGNQPQHF.

This clone has a single count. The chain is built from TRBV5-1 and TRBJ1-2; D is uncertain. V lost 7 bases to trimming and J lost 5 bases, with 12 bases between them. CDR3 length: 12 residues. CDR1 SGHRS and CDR2 YFSETQ come from the germline V gene. CDR3 coding DNA: TGCGCCAGCGGAGTCGGCCAGTATGGCTACACCTTC. Translating gives CASGVGQYGYTF.

In its sample, this clone was seen a few times. The chain recombines TRBV6-1 with TRBJ1-1, with no clear D. The V gene's germline CDR1 is MNHNS and CDR2 SASEGT. V was cut by 1 base and J by 6 bases, with 12 bases left in between. The CDR3 length is 14 residues. Here the CDR3 DNA reads TGTGCCAGCAGTGAAGGGGAAGGCGGGGCTGAAGCTTTCTTT. Its protein product is CASSEGEGGAEAFF.

The V and J genes are TRBV5-6 and TRBJ2-3; TRBD2 aligns across 7 bases. There are 15 residues in the CDR3. V lost 4 bases, J lost 10 bases, and 15 bases stayed unmatched. Germline V gives CDR1 SGHDT, CDR2 YYEEEE. CDR3 nucleotides: TGTGCCAGCAGCCCCCGGAAGACTAGCTATCTCGCGCAGTATTTT. It translates to CASSPRKTSYLAQYF.

The rearrangement uses TRBV7-2 and TRBJ1-6, with D hard to call. Deletions cut 4 bases from V and 9 bases from J, with 10 bases between. CDR3 size: 13 residues. Germline V gene data show CDR1 as SGHTA and CDR2 as FQGNSA. The CDR3 region has the DNA TGTGCCAGCAGCTCTGGGCACGGTTCACCCCTCCACTTT. Protein sequence: CASSSGHGSPLHF.

The gene calls are TRBV28 and TRBJ1-6; 8 nucleotides line up with TRBD1. V gave up 3 bases and J gave up 7 bases; unmatched junction bases: 8. The CDR3 loop spans 16 amino acids. From germline, CDR1 is MDHEN and CDR2 SYDVKM. This CDR3 is CASSLGRGRLNSPLHF. The CDR3 DNA is TGTGCCAGCAGTTTGGGCAGGGGGCGCTTAAATTCACCCCTCCACTTT.

The chain is built from TRBV28 and TRBJ2-7, with D perhaps matching TRBD2 (5 bases). The CDR3 loop spans 13 amino acids. The germline gives CDR1 MDHEN, CDR2 SYDVKM. Trimming shortened V by 5 bases and J by 7 bases, and 15 bases separated the two germline ends. The CDR3 here is CASSPNTWREQYF. CDR3 DNA: TGTGCCAGCAGTCCAAATACATGGAGGGAGCAGTACTTC.

The chain combines TRBV9 with TRBJ2-7; a possible D gene is TRBD1 (5 bases). Trimming took off 3 bases at V and 3 bases at J, with 16 bases between the two ends. Germline values: CDR1 SGDLS, CDR2 YYNGEE. The CDR3 runs 15 residues. CDR3 sequence: CASSAMLGLSYEQYF. Here the CDR3 DNA reads TGTGCCAGCAGCGCCATGCTGGGGCTAAGCTACGAGCAGTACTTC. Drawing the rest from reference TRBV9 and TRBJ2-7, the complete variable domain is DSGVTQTPKHLITATGQRVTLRCSPRSGDLSVYWYQQSLDQGLQFLIQYYNGEERAKGNILERFSAQQFPDLHSELNLSSLELGDSALYFCASSAMLGLSYEQYFGPGTRLTVT.

This chain connects TRBV2 to TRBJ1-4; 7 nucleotides match TRBD1. Trimming removed 4 bases from V and 3 bases from J; junction bases left unmatched: 11. The CDR3 totals 17 residues. The germline V gene has CDR1 SNHLY and CDR2 FYNNEI. The CDR3 nucleotides read TGTGCCAGCAGTGGGGACAGTCCAGGTTCTGCTAATGAAAAACTGTTTTTT. It specifies CASSGDSPGSANEKLFF.

This clone came up a few times. The gene calls are TRBV28 and TRBJ1-6, with a weak D call TRBD1 (5 bases). CDR3 length: 14 amino acids. Germline assignment: CDR1 MDHEN and CDR2 SYDVKM. V lost 5 bases, J lost 4 bases, and 9 bases lay in between. CDR3 DNA: TGTGCCAGCAGTCCGACAGCATATAATTCACCCCTCCACTTT. Protein sequence: CASSPTAYNSPLHF.

This chain joins TRBV6-5 and TRBJ1-5; D perhaps matches TRBD1 (5 bases). V gave up 7 bases and J gave up 6 bases, with 13 bases separating them. There are 13 residues in the CDR3. Germline V gene lookup returns CDR1 MNHEY and CDR2 SVGAGI. CDR3 DNA: TGTGCCAGCACCCCCGGCGGGGGTCAGCCCCAGCATTTT. Translation: CASTPGGGQPQHF.

This chain connects TRBV27 to TRBJ2-7; D unresolved. Germline V lookup: CDR1 MNHEY, CDR2 SMNVEV (reference sequence). CDR3 length: 14 residues. V lost 3 bases, J lost 1 base, and 10 bases lay in between. CDR3: CASSLAGLSYEQYF. The CDR3 nucleotides are TGTGCCAGCAGTTTGGCAGGATTATCCTACGAGCAGTACTTC.

The V call is TRBV6-6, the J call TRBJ2-7, with 8 bases lining up with TRBD1. This CDR3 is built from 15 residues. Germline CDR1 reads MNHNY; CDR2 reads SVGAGI (reference sequence). Losses at the gene ends were 5 bases for V and 2 bases for J; bases not matched to a gene: 8. The CDR3 sequence: CASSTGQGAAYEQYF. For the CDR3, the DNA is TGTGCCAGCAGTACCGGACAGGGAGCGGCCTACGAGCAGTACTTC.

The rearrangement links TRBV6-5 to TRBJ1-5; 7 nucleotides match TRBD1. CDR1 MNHEY and CDR2 SVGAGI come from the germline V gene. This CDR3 spans 16 amino acids. The V gene end was trimmed by 4 bases and the J gene end by 1 base; junction bases not matched to a gene: 7. The CDR3 protein is CASSSRQGGSNQPQHF. The CDR3 nucleotides are TGTGCCAGCAGTTCCAGACAGGGAGGAAGCAATCAGCCCCAGCATTTT.